Listed here are 27 T cell receptor beta chains from one sample, sequenced in a study of cytomegalovirus exposure and HLA in healthy donors. This PCR relied on a set of 60 Vbeta primers and 13 Jbeta primers. Assay: immunoSEQ multiplex PCR; the TCRdb copy retains only in-frame clones and omits some. The data contain some 120,000 clones, 81% of them singletons. Sequenced sample: PBMCs. These receptors were taken from a man aged 18 to 29 in good health and CMV-seropositive.

The CDR3 is CASSPGGDNEQFF. CDR3 DNA sequence: TGTGCCAGTAGCCCCGGGGGGGACAATGAGCAGTTCTTC. This chain uses TRBV19 with TRBJ2-1; the match to TRBD2 covers 8 bases. CDR1 LNHDA and CDR2 SQIVND come from the germline V gene (reference sequence). This CDR3 spans 13 amino acids. Unmatched junction bases numbered 3, after V lost 6 bases and J lost 5 bases.

The V gene is TRBV4-1, the J gene TRBJ2-3; 7 bases are shared with TRBD2. CDR3 length: 19 residues. CDR1 MGHRA and CDR2 YSYEKL come from the germline V gene. With 4 bases clipped from V and 3 bases from J, the junction kept 19 bases outside the gene matches. CDR3 DNA sequence: TGCGCCAGCAGCCCCAATCAATTGAAGCGGGGCGGGGGTACAGATACGCAGTATTTT. This codes for CASSPNQLKRGGGTDTQYF.

In DNA form, the CDR3 reads TGTGCCAGCAGCTACCCCCCTTTTGCGGGAGGGGCGGAGACCCAGTACTTC. Translation gives CASSYPPFAGGAETQYF. The rearrangement links TRBV7-2 to TRBJ2-5, with 9 bases aligning to TRBD2. This CDR3 is 17 amino acids long. Germline V CDR1 and CDR2: SGHTA, FQGNSA. With V trimmed by 4 bases and J by 5 bases, 14 bases remained unmatched.

V is TRBV7-9 and J is TRBJ2-7; tentatively, D is TRBD1 (5 bases). The CDR3 is 14 amino acids. V was cut by 3 bases and J by 7 bases, with 16 bases left in between. Germline V lookup: CDR1 SEHNR, CDR2 FQNEAQ (reference sequence). The CDR3 sequence is CASSFGASSGEQYF. The CDR3 bases are TGTGCCAGCAGCTTTGGGGCAAGTTCTGGTGAGCAGTACTTC.

The chain uses TRBV10-3 and TRBJ1-2; no clear D gene. Germline V gene data show CDR1 as ENHRY and CDR2 as SYGVKD. The CDR3 totals 13 residues. V gave up 2 bases and J gave up 4 bases, with 8 bases separating them. CDR3 loop: CAISEAVVYGYTF. The CDR3 coding sequence is TGTGCCATCAGTGAGGCCGTAGTCTATGGCTACACCTTC.

The chain links TRBV5-4 to TRBJ2-2; 9 positions agree with TRBD1. J was trimmed by 5 bases and V by 0 bases; bases with no gene match: 8. The CDR3 covers 17 residues. The germline CDR1 and CDR2 sequences are SGHNT and YYREEE (reference sequence). CDR3 protein: CASSLGGQGDVTGELFF. In DNA, the CDR3 is TGTGCCAGCAGCTTGGGGGGACAGGGTGATGTAACCGGGGAGCTGTTTTTT. Full variable domain (missing parts from reference TRBV5-4 and TRBJ2-2): ETGVTQSPTHLIKTRGQQVTLRCSSQSGHNTVSWYQQALGQGPQFIFQYYREEENGRGNFPPRFSGLQFPNYSSELNVNALELDDSALYLCASSLGGQGDVTGELFFGEGSRLTVL.

This clone was detected a few times. This CDR3 reads CASMGLARGDEQFF. CDR3 in DNA: TGTGCCAGCATGGGACTAGCCAGGGGAGATGAGCAGTTCTTC. The rearrangement joins TRBV2 to TRBJ2-1; TRBD2 matches 9 bases. There are 14 residues in the CDR3. V shed 7 bases, J shed 8 bases, and the junction held 9 bases outside the gene matches. CDR1 SNHLY and CDR2 FYNNEI come from the germline V gene.

The chain carries TRBV4-3 and TRBJ2-5; 10 nucleotides align to TRBD2. Gene TRBJ2-7 matches the end of the DNA better, so the J call may be wrong. The CDR3 has 15 amino acids. The germline V gene encodes CDR1 LGHNA and CDR2 YSLEER. The CDR3 sequence is CASSQGLAGVYEQYF. DNA for the CDR3: TGCGCCAGCAGCCAAGGCCTAGCGGGAGTGTACGAGCAGTACTTC.

The rearrangement uses TRBV4-3 and TRBJ1-2, with 7 positions matching TRBD1. CDR3 length equals 17 residues. Germline CDR1 is LGHNA and CDR2 is YSLEER. The trim removed 4 bases at V and 2 bases at J, leaving 13 bases unmatched. Here the CDR3 DNA reads TGCGCCAGCAGCCCGTACTTGCCGGGACAGAGGAACTATGGCTACACCTTC. Its translation: CASSPYLPGQRNYGYTF.

This clone was seen a single time. The chain is built from TRBV7-6 and TRBJ2-3; possibly TRBD1 for D (6 bases). V was shortened by 5 bases and J by 2 bases, with 14 bases between the two germline ends. The CDR3 contains 15 residues. Germline values: CDR1 SGHVS, CDR2 FNYEAQ. CDR3 protein: CASSRTVGFTDTQYF. In DNA form, the CDR3 reads TGTGCCAGCAGCCGGACAGTAGGTTTCACAGATACGCAGTATTTT.

The chain joins TRBV5-4 to TRBJ2-1; 7 nucleotides line up with TRBD1. Germline V lookup: CDR1 SGHNT, CDR2 YYREEE (reference sequence). V lost 4 bases, J lost 6 bases, and 13 bases stayed unmatched. The CDR3 runs to 16 residues. DNA of the CDR3: TGTGCCAGCAGCCCTGAGGAACAGGGGTTTACCAATGAGCAGTTCTTC. Its translation: CASSPEEQGFTNEQFF.

The chain is built from TRBV6-1 and TRBJ1-1, with D unresolved. Germline loops: CDR1 MNHNS, CDR2 SASEGT. V lost 3 bases and J lost 3, with 11 bases in between. CDR3 size: 14 residues. CDR3 nucleotide sequence: TGTGCCAGCAGTGAGGTATGGGGAGACACTGAAGCTTTCTTT. Its protein is CASSEVWGDTEAFF.

The chain has TRBV2 and TRBJ1-1; possible D gene TRBD1, 5 bases. Trimming took 3 bases from V and 5 from J, leaving 10 bases between them. The CDR3 has 13 residues. Germline CDR1 is SNHLY and CDR2 is FYNNEI. The CDR3 sequence: CASSDLKGTEAFF. In DNA, the CDR3 is TGTGCCAGCAGTGACTTAAAGGGGACTGAAGCTTTCTTT.

A few counts support this clone. An end of the junction differs from the germline gene, which may be a read error. This chain uses TRBV7-9 with TRBJ2-7; 7 nucleotides line up with TRBD1. From germline, CDR1 is SEHNR and CDR2 FQNEAQ (reference sequence). This CDR3 has 16 residues. CDR3 sequence: CSSSLNLGTEIYEQYF. In DNA, the CDR3 is TGTTCCAGCAGCTTAAATTTGGGGACAGAAATCTACGAGCAGTACTTC.

This chain links TRBV5-1 with TRBJ2-3; 12 bases line up with TRBD2. Germline values: CDR1 SGHRS, CDR2 YFSETQ. The CDR3 extends over 15 amino acids. With V trimmed by 0 bases and J by 5 bases, 1 base remained unmatched. The CDR3 nucleotides read TGCGCCAGCAGCTTGGGACTAGCGGGAGTAGATACGCAGTATTTT. Its translation: CASSLGLAGVDTQYF.

The rearrangement links TRBV2 to TRBJ2-2, with 12 bases aligning to TRBD2. CDR1 and CDR2 (germline): SNHLY, FYNNEI. Germline trimming cut 2 bases from V and 7 bases from J; bases unmatched to any gene: 11. The CDR3 has 18 amino acids. The CDR3 loop reads CASSETRLAGDFNGELFF. The CDR3, as DNA: TGTGCCAGCAGTGAAACCCGACTAGCGGGAGACTTTAACGGGGAGCTGTTTTTT.

CDR3 nucleotides: TGTGCCAGCAGCATCGGGGAGACCCAGTACTTC. It translates to CASSIGETQYF. The gene calls are TRBV21-1 and TRBJ2-5; the table's D call TRBD2 went unverified against the DNA. TRBV21-1 is a recognized pseudogene. CDR3 length: 11 residues.

The V and J genes are TRBV27 and TRBJ1-5; 7 bases align to TRBD1. The CDR3 length is 16 residues. The ends lost 6 bases at V and 2 bases at J; junction bases unmatched: 10. Germline-derived CDR1 and CDR2 are MNHEY and SMNVEV (reference sequence). The chain's CDR3 is CASSPQGEGGNQPQHF. The CDR3, as DNA: TGTGCCAGCAGCCCGCAGGGGGAAGGGGGCAATCAGCCCCAGCATTTT.

V is TRBV7-2 and J is TRBJ1-1; D gene unclear. Germline CDR1 reads SGHTA; CDR2 reads FQGNSA. This CDR3 has 14 amino acids. Trimming took 1 base from V and 6 from J, leaving 12 bases between them. CDR3 bases: TGTGCCAGCAGCTTAGATGCAGAGGGTTCTGAAGCTTTCTTT. This codes for CASSLDAEGSEAFF.

This clone was detected a few times. The rearrangement uses TRBV7-2 and TRBJ2-2, with 8 bases matching TRBD2. Per germline, CDR1 SGHTA and CDR2 FQGNSA. The J segment lost 6 bases and the V segment lost 5 bases, leaving 5 bases of the junction unmatched. CDR3 length equals 14 residues. CDR3 in amino acids: CASSPRGGSGELFF. The CDR3, as DNA: TGTGCCAGCAGCCCCCGGGGGGGCTCCGGGGAGCTGTTTTTT.

The rearrangement links TRBV9 to TRBJ2-3; maybe TRBD1 (6 bases). The CDR3 extends over 14 amino acids. V lost 2 bases to trimming and J lost 1 base, with 8 bases between them. Germline CDR1 is SGDLS and CDR2 is YYNGEE. The CDR3 loop is CASSVRQGTDTQYF. In nucleotides, the CDR3 is TGTGCCAGCAGCGTCCGACAGGGCACAGATACGCAGTATTTT.

The rearrangement uses TRBV7-8 and TRBJ1-2; D perhaps matches TRBD1 (6 bases). Germline V gives CDR1 SGHVS, CDR2 FQNEAQ. The CDR3 extends over 17 amino acids. With 1 base removed from V and 4 bases from J, the gap between germline ends came to 19 bases. DNA for the CDR3: TGTGCCAGCAGCTTAGGGTCCCTTTCGACAGGATCCTATGGCTACACCTTC. Protein sequence: CASSLGSLSTGSYGYTF.

The V call is TRBV5-6, the J call TRBJ2-1, with TRBD2 matching over 8 bases. Germline V gene data show CDR1 as SGHDT and CDR2 as YYEEEE. Losses at the gene ends were 5 bases for V and 12 bases for J; bases not matched to a gene: 10. The CDR3 extends over 13 amino acids. The DNA for the CDR3 is TGTGCCAGCAGTGACAGCGGGAGCTTAACGCAGTTCTTC. It is translated as CASSDSGSLTQFF.

The V gene is TRBV6-5, the J gene TRBJ1-5; TRBD1 matches at 11 bases. Unmatched junction bases numbered 5, after V lost 4 bases and J lost 9 bases. The CDR3 sequence is 14 residues long. Germline V gene sequence: CDR1 MNHEY, CDR2 SVGAGI. The CDR3 is CASSWDRGSRPQHF. The CDR3 DNA is TGTGCCAGCAGTTGGGACAGGGGGTCGCGGCCCCAGCATTTT.

The chain links TRBV5-6 to TRBJ2-7; D call uncertain. Germline V gene sequence: CDR1 SGHDT, CDR2 YYEEEE. This CDR3 comprises 14 residues. V was trimmed by 5 bases and J by 5 bases, leaving 17 bases between them. The DNA for the CDR3 is TGTGCCAGCAGGTCCGGCCCCGGCGGAAACGAGCAGTACTTC. Translation: CASRSGPGGNEQYF.

The V call is TRBV14, the J call TRBJ2-1; 7 nucleotides agree with TRBD2. V dropped 3 bases and J dropped 1; count of bases not matched to a gene: 0. The CDR3 runs to 14 residues. Germline assignment: CDR1 SGHDN and CDR2 FVKESK. The CDR3 protein is CASSQRESYNEQFF. DNA for the CDR3: TGTGCCAGCAGCCAGCGGGAGTCCTACAATGAGCAGTTCTTC.

The chain combines TRBV7-9 with TRBJ1-1, with TRBD1 matching 7 bases. CDR3 length equals 19 residues. Unmatched junction bases numbered 13, after V lost 0 bases and J lost 0 bases. CDR1 is SEHNR, CDR2 FQNEAQ, per germline (reference sequence). The CDR3 DNA is TGTGCCAGCAGCTTAGCGCGGGTCGACAGGGATTATATGAACACTGAAGCTTTCTTT. Translation: CASSLARVDRDYMNTEAFF.